This TCR beta chain was sequenced in a study of somatic mutations in cytotoxic T cells in rheumatoid arthritis. About the research overall: Patient blood, which was peripheral blood collected as 30 ml EDTA, was drawn right after diagnosis and before any treatment started. Selected T-cell populations stained with V beta antibodies were isolated by flow sorting to nearly 100% purity; these included V beta1+ cells subjected to TCRB sequencing.

CDR3 length: 13 amino acids. Trimming took 6 bases from V and 2 from J; bases not matched to a gene: 3. In germline, CDR1 is MDHEN, CDR2 SYDVKM. Details on this clone: Its antigen remains unknown.

TCRdb keeps only in-frame clones here, not all; method: immunoSEQ multiplex PCR. The data show about 11,000 clones, 70% to 85% seen once. Overall study findings and caveats: A rise in CD8+ clonality with age was seen in rheumatoid arthritis patients but not in healthy controls.

V is TRBV28 and J is TRBJ1-2; 7 bases map to TRBD1. Source material: CD8+ T cells sorted from blood. The receptor's source is a woman aged 55-75 years with rheumatoid arthritis. This CDR3 is CASRGGQNYGYTF. CDR3 in DNA: TGTGCCAGCAGGGGGGGACAGAACTATGGCTACACCTTC.